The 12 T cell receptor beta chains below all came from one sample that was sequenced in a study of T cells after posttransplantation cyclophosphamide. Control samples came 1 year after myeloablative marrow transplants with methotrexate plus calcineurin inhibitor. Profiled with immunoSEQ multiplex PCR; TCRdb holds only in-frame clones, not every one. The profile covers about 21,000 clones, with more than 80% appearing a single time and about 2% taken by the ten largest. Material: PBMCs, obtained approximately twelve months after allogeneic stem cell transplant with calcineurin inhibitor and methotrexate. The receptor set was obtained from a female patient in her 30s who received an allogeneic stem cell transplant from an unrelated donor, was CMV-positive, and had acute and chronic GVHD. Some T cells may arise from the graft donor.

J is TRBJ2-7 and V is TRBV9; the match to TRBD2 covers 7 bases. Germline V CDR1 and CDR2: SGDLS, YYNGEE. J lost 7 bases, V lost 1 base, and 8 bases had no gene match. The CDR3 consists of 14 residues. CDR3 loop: CASSVSWGGDEQYF. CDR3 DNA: TGTGCCAGCAGCGTATCGTGGGGGGGGGATGAGCAGTACTTC.

The CDR3 DNA reads as TGTGCCAGCTCACCATCTAGTCCCTACGAGCAGTACTTC. Its protein is CASSPSSPYEQYF. The rearrangement joins TRBV18 to TRBJ2-7; no clear D gene. Looked up from germline, CDR1 is KGHSH and CDR2 is LQKENI. The length of the CDR3 is 13 residues. V dropped 2 bases and J dropped 2 bases, with 7 bases sitting between them.

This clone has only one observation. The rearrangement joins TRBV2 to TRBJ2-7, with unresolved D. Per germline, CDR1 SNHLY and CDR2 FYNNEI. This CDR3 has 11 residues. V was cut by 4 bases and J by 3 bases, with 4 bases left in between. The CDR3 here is CASSALYEQYF. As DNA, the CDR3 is TGTGCCAGCAGTGCCCTCTACGAGCAGTACTTC.

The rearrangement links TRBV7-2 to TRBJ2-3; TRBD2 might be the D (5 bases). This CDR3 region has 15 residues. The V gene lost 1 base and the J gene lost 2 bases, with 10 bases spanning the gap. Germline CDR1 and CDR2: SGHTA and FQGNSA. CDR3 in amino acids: CASSLGLADTDTQYF. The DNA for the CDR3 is TGTGCCAGCAGCTTAGGGCTAGCAGACACAGATACGCAGTATTTT. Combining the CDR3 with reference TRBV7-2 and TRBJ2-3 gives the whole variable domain GAGVSQSPSNKVTEKGKDVELRCDPISGHTALYWYRQSLGQGLEFLIYFQGNSAPDKSGLPSDRFSAERTGGSVSTLTIQRTQQEDSAVYLCASSLGLADTDTQYFGPGTRLTVL.

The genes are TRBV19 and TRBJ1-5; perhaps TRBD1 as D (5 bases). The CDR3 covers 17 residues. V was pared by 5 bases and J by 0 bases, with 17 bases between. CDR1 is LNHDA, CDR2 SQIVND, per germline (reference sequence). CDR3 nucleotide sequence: TGTGCCAGTAGTGATACTCAGGGTGGGTATAGCAATCAGCCCCAGCATTTT. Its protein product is CASSDTQGGYSNQPQHF.

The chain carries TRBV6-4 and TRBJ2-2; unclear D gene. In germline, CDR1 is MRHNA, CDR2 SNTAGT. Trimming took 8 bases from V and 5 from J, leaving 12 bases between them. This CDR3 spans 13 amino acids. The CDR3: CASSATMTGELFF. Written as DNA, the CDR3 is TGTGCCAGCTCTGCGACAATGACCGGGGAGCTGTTTTTT.

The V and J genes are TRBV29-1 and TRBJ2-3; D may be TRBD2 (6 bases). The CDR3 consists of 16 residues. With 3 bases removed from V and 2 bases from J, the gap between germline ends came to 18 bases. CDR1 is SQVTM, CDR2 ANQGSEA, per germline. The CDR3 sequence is CSVDTTGEVSTDTQYF. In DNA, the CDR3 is TGCAGCGTTGATACAACGGGAGAGGTTTCCACAGATACGCAGTATTTT.

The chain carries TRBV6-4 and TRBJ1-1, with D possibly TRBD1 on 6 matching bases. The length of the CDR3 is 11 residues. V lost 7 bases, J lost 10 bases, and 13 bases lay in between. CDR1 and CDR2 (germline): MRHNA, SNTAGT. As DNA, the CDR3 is TGTGCCAGCACCTTAAAGGGGGTAGCTTTCTTT. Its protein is CASTLKGVAFF.

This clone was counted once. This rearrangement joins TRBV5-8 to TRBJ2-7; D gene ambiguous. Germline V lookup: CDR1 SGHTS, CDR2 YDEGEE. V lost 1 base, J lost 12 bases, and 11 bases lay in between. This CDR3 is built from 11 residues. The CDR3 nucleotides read TGTGCCAGCAGCTTGCAGTTGATTGGGTACTTC. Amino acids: CASSLQLIGYF.

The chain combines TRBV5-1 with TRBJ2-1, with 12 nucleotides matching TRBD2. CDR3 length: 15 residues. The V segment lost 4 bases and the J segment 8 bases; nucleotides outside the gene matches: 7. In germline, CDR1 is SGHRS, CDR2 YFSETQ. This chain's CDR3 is CASSPLAGGAYEQFF. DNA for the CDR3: TGCGCCAGCAGCCCCCTAGCGGGAGGGGCGTATGAGCAGTTCTTC.

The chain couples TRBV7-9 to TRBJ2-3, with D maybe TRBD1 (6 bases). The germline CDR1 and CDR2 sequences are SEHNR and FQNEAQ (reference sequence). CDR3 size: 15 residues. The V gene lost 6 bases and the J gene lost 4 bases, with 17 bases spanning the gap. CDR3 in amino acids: CASRPPGQWADTQYF. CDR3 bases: TGTGCCAGCAGACCTCCGGGACAATGGGCAGATACGCAGTATTTT.

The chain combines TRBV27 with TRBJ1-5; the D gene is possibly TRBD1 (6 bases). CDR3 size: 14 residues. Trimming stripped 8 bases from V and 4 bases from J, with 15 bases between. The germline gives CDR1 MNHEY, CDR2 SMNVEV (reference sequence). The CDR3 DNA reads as TGTGCCAGCGGAGCACCGGGACAAAATCAGCCCCAGCATTTT. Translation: CASGAPGQNQPQHF.